These 20 T cell receptor beta chains share one sample of origin, sequenced in a study of graft-versus-host responses after intestinal transplantation. These receptors have no identified antigens. Assay: immunoSEQ multiplex PCR; the TCRdb copy retains only in-frame clones and omits some. The sample contains some 79,000 clones, approximately 88% of which appear only once. Sample: unstimulated CD4+ T cells sorted from spleen or lymph node cells, taken before intestinal transplant. The receptor source for this set is a human donor who received an intestinal transplant.

The chain is built from TRBV28 and TRBJ1-5; 10 bases agree with TRBD1. In germline, CDR1 is MDHEN, CDR2 SYDVKM. V lost 8 bases and J lost 5; bases outside the gene matches: 12. CDR3 length equals 16 residues. CDR3 sequence reads: CASPGQGKSLHQPQHF. As DNA, the CDR3 is TGTGCCAGCCCGGGACAGGGGAAGTCCCTCCATCAGCCCCAGCATTTT. Combining the CDR3 with reference TRBV28 and TRBJ1-5 gives the whole variable domain DVKVTQSSRYLVKRTGEKVFLECVQDMDHENMFWYRQDPGLGLRLIYFSYDVKMKEKGDIPEGYSVSREKKERFSLILESASTNQTSMYLCASPGQGKSLHQPQHFGDGTRLSIL.

The table lists this clone with a count of one. V is TRBV10-3 and J is TRBJ2-7; no definite D call. Trimming pared 0 bases from V and 7 bases from J, leaving 7 bases between. The CDR3 covers 12 residues. From germline, CDR1 is ENHRY and CDR2 SYGVKD. The CDR3 coding sequence is TGTGCCATCAGTGAGTCGTACAGTGAGCAGTACTTC. This encodes CAISESYSEQYF.

The V and J genes are TRBV6-1 and TRBJ2-2; D possibly corresponds to TRBD1 (6 bases). Trimming cost V 7 bases and J 2 bases, with 14 bases left between them. CDR3 size: 15 residues. Per germline, CDR1 MNHNS and CDR2 SASEGT. The CDR3 nucleotides are TGTGCCAGCAAGGCCGGGACACAAAACACCGGGGAGCTGTTTTTT. This codes for CASKAGTQNTGELFF.

This chain connects TRBV9 to TRBJ1-1, with 7 bases identical to TRBD1. The CDR3 consists of 13 residues. The V and J ends lost 5 bases and 4 bases, in that order; junction bases with no gene match: 5. The germline gives CDR1 SGDLS, CDR2 YYNGEE. CDR3: CASSATGITEAFF. The DNA for the CDR3 is TGTGCCAGCAGTGCGACAGGGATCACTGAAGCTTTCTTT. The variable domain in full, with the rest retrieved from reference TRBV9 and TRBJ1-1, is DSGVTQTPKHLITATGQRVTLRCSPRSGDLSVYWYQQSLDQGLQFLIQYYNGEERAKGNILERFSAQQFPDLHSELNLSSLELGDSALYFCASSATGITEAFFGQGTRLTVV.

The chain has TRBV27 and TRBJ1-5; no clear D. Looked up from germline, CDR1 is MNHEY and CDR2 is SMNVEV (reference sequence). Trimming pared 10 bases from V and 2 bases from J, leaving 9 bases between. The CDR3 covers 12 residues. This CDR3 is CATRRGNQPQHF. CDR3 sequence (DNA): TGTGCCACCCGGAGAGGCAATCAGCCCCAGCATTTT.

V gene TRBV4-1 combines with J gene TRBJ1-5; perhaps TRBD1 as D (6 bases). V gave up 5 bases and J gave up 4 bases, with 9 bases separating them. The germline V gene has CDR1 MGHRA and CDR2 YSYEKL. CDR3 length: 13 amino acids. The CDR3 DNA reads TGCGCCAGCAGCGTGACAGGTAATCAGCCCCAGCATTTT. Translated, it gives CASSVTGNQPQHF.

V usage is TRBV6-5 and J usage is TRBJ2-7; 8 nucleotides agree with TRBD1. The CDR3 loop spans 16 amino acids. J was trimmed by 7 bases and V by 0 bases; bases with no gene match: 11. Germline-derived CDR1 and CDR2 are MNHEY and SVGAGI. CDR3 sequence: CASSYSSRAGGREQYF. CDR3 in DNA: TGTGCCAGCAGTTACTCCTCCCGGGCAGGGGGCAGAGAGCAGTACTTC.

V gene TRBV10-3 combines with J gene TRBJ1-3; tentative D call: TRBD1 (6 bases). This CDR3 has 14 residues. With 6 bases removed from V and 4 bases from J, the gap between germline ends came to 13 bases. Germline V gene lookup returns CDR1 ENHRY and CDR2 SYGVKD. The CDR3 bases are TGTGCCATCAGGAAAGGGGGTGAGGGAAACACCATATATTTT. Its protein is CAIRKGGEGNTIYF.

The chain employs TRBV5-4 and TRBJ1-1, with 10 bases matching TRBD1. Looked up from germline, CDR1 is SGHNT and CDR2 is YYREEE (reference sequence). CDR3 size: 14 residues. V lost 4 bases, J lost 6 bases, and 6 bases stayed unmatched. This chain's CDR3 is CASSHRDRGSEAFF. The CDR3, as DNA: TGTGCCAGCAGCCACCGGGACAGGGGATCTGAAGCTTTCTTT.

V is TRBV18 and J is TRBJ1-2; 7 positions match TRBD1. Germline-derived CDR1 and CDR2 are KGHSH and LQKENI. V lost 0 bases, J lost 8 bases, and 3 bases stayed unmatched. The CDR3 runs to 13 residues. CDR3 residues: CASSPPGQRGYTF. As DNA, the CDR3 is TGTGCCAGCTCACCACCGGGACAGCGGGGCTACACCTTC.

The rearrangement links TRBV2 to TRBJ2-3, with 11 bases matching TRBD1. Unmatched junction bases numbered 2, after V lost 4 bases and J lost 2 bases. In germline, CDR1 is SNHLY, CDR2 FYNNEI. CDR3 length equals 15 residues. The CDR3 DNA follows: TGTGCCAGCAGTGGGACAGGGGGCTACACAGATACGCAGTATTTT. This translates into CASSGTGGYTDTQYF. Drawing the rest from reference TRBV2 and TRBJ2-3, the complete variable domain is EPEVTQTPSHQVTQMGQEVILRCVPISNHLYFYWYRQILGQKVEFLVSFYNNEISEKSEIFDDQFSVERPDGSNFTLKIRSTKLEDSAMYFCASSGTGGYTDTQYFGPGTRLTVL.

V and J are TRBV5-4 and TRBJ2-5; a weak D match, TRBD2 (6 bases). V shed 4 bases and J shed 5 bases, with 21 bases lying between them. The length of the CDR3 is 16 residues. In germline, CDR1 is SGHNT, CDR2 YYREEE (reference sequence). The CDR3 DNA reads as TGTGCCAGCAGCCCGGGGACTGGCGGTAGAGGGGAGACCCAGTACTTC. Protein product: CASSPGTGGRGETQYF.

V and J are TRBV5-1 and TRBJ2-2; no clear D. V lost 0 bases and J 1 base, leaving 7 bases between the germline ends. Germline V gives CDR1 SGHRS, CDR2 YFSETQ. There are 15 residues in the CDR3. Here the CDR3 reads CASSLVPGNTGELFF. In DNA form, the CDR3 reads TGCGCCAGCAGCTTGGTCCCCGGGAACACCGGGGAGCTGTTTTTT.

The V and J genes are TRBV7-3 and TRBJ1-1; a possible D gene is TRBD1 (5 bases). Germline V lookup: CDR1 SGHTA, CDR2 FQGTGA. The CDR3 has 13 amino acids. Trimming stripped 5 bases from V and 6 bases from J, with 13 bases between. The CDR3 nucleotides are TGTGCCAGCAGCCCGCAGGGTGTGGCTGAAGCTTTCTTT. Protein: CASSPQGVAEAFF.

This chain joins TRBV5-4 and TRBJ2-2; TRBD1 agrees at 7 bases. Germline-derived CDR1 and CDR2 are SGHNT and YYREEE (reference sequence). The CDR3 is made up of 13 amino acids. J lost 6 bases, V lost 5 bases, and 4 bases had no gene match. The CDR3 is CASSRTGAGELFF. The CDR3 region has the DNA TGTGCCAGCAGTCGAACAGGGGCCGGGGAGCTGTTTTTT.

This clone was counted once. The genes are TRBV5-4 and TRBJ2-4, with 7 bases lining up with TRBD2. The CDR3 runs 18 residues. V shed 3 bases, J shed 3 bases, and the junction held 15 bases outside the gene matches. The V gene's germline CDR1 is SGHNT and CDR2 YYREEE (reference sequence). Written as DNA, the CDR3 is TGTGCCAGCAGCTGGGGGGGAGGCCGCCAGAGTGACAAAAACATTCAGTACTTC. Protein product: CASSWGGGRQSDKNIQYF.

J is TRBJ2-1 and V is TRBV11-2, with 7 bases identical to TRBD2. The V gene's germline CDR1 is SGHAT and CDR2 FQNNGV. The CDR3 sequence is 13 residues long. With V trimmed by 2 bases and J by 9 bases, 4 bases remained unmatched. CDR3 protein: CASSLLGGLEQFF. The CDR3 DNA reads TGTGCCAGCAGCTTACTGGGAGGGCTTGAGCAGTTCTTC.

This clone was found a few times. CDR3 region: CASSFIRWGTEQYF. CDR3 nucleotides: TGTGCCAGCAGTTTTATCAGGTGGGGGACAGAGCAGTACTTC. The J gene is TRBJ2-7, the V gene TRBV28; a possible D gene is TRBD1 (6 bases). Trimming stripped 3 bases from V and 7 bases from J, with 16 bases between. This CDR3 has 14 amino acids. Germline values: CDR1 MDHEN, CDR2 SYDVKM.

The J gene is TRBJ1-6, the V gene TRBV7-9, with D unclear. With 5 bases removed from V and 7 bases from J, the gap between germline ends came to 15 bases. The CDR3 is made up of 15 amino acids. Germline values: CDR1 SEHNR, CDR2 FQNEAQ (reference sequence). CDR3 nucleotides: TGTGCCAGCAGCCGCGCGGGATTCGGGAATTCACCCCTCCACTTT. Translated, it gives CASSRAGFGNSPLHF.

The rearrangement joins TRBV10-1 to TRBJ2-2, with D unclear. The V gene lost 9 bases and the J gene lost 4 bases, with 9 bases spanning the gap. The CDR3 is made up of 12 amino acids. The V gene's germline CDR1 is WNHNN and CDR2 SYGVQD (reference sequence). CDR3 region: CASSSVTGELFF. Here the CDR3 DNA reads TGCGCCAGTAGTTCGGTCACCGGGGAGCTGTTTTTT.